This T cell receptor (beta chain) was obtained from a study of chemoradiotherapy in HPV16-positive cancers. The method was immunoSEQ multiplex PCR; TCRdb's version includes in-frame clones alone and lacks a portion of them. The repertoire has about 24,000 clones, around nine tenths of them found once; the top ten carry about a sixth. The CDR3 is 16 residues long. Germline V gene lookup returns CDR1 SGHTA and CDR2 FQGNSA. Notes on this clone: The target antigen is unknown.

Over chemoradiotherapy, repertoires were sampled more than once. The study's findings and limits: Candidate HPV-specific clones and E7-related TCR motifs grew in tumor during treatment. Functional assays defining HPV-specific T cells used only a couple of HPV16-positive patients. Better recurrence-free survival went with HPV-responsive T-cell expansion in HPV16-positive patients.

Material: blood, obtained from a patient who underwent chemoradiotherapy. The chain recombines TRBV7-2 with TRBJ2-5; maybe TRBD2 (5 bases). The end of the DNA fits TRBJ2-7 better, so the J call may be wrong. The clonotype comes from a human donor with HPV-associated anogenital cancer. The CDR3: CASSSREGDGAYEQYF. In nucleotides, the CDR3 is TGTGCCAGCAGCTCTAGAGAGGGAGATGGGGCCTACGAGCAGTACTTC.